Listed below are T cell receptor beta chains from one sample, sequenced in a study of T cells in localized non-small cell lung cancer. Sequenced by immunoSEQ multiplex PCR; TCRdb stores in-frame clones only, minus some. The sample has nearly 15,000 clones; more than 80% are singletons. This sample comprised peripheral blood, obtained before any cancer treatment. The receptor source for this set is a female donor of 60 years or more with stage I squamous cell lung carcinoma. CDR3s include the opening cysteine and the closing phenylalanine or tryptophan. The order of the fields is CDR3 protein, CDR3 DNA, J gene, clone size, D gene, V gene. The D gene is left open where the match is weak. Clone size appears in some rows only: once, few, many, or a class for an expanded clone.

CASSLEETGKTEAFF	TGTGCCAGCAGCTTAGAAGAAACCGGGAAGACTGAAGCTTTCTTT	TRBJ1-1	-	-	TRBV11-3
CASSRAPRDTQYF	TGTGCCAGCAGCCGGGCCCCCCGCGATACGCAGTATTTT	TRBJ2-3	once	-	TRBV7-2
CASSQAPKLSTAKNIQYF	TGCGCCAGCAGCCAGGCCCCGAAGCTGAGTACAGCCAAAAACATTCAGTACTTC	TRBJ2-4	-	-	TRBV4-1
CASSVGDRDGYYGYTF	TGTGCCAGCAGCGTAGGGGACCGGGACGGTTACTATGGCTACACCTTC	TRBJ1-2	-	-	TRBV9
CASSFRGYGQAGELFF	TGTGCCAGCAGCTTCCGCGGGTATGGGCAAGCCGGGGAGCTGTTTTTT	TRBJ2-2	-	-	TRBV11-1
CASTREVDTSYEQYF	TGTGCCAGCACACGGGAAGTCGATACATCCTACGAGCAGTACTTC	TRBJ2-7	-	-	TRBV5-5
CSVVGIGGIWTEAFF	TGCAGCGTGGTAGGTATCGGGGGCATATGGACTGAAGCTTTCTTT	TRBJ1-1	-	-	TRBV29-1
CSASGQGVYEQYF	TGCAGCGCCTCGGGACAGGGGGTCTACGAGCAGTACTTC	TRBJ2-7	-	TRBD1	TRBV29-1
CASSLTIRDSVSYEQYF	TGCGCCAGCAGCTTAACGATCCGGGACAGCGTCTCCTACGAGCAGTACTTC	TRBJ2-7	-	TRBD1	TRBV5-1
CASSFGGPRSYNEQFF	TGTGCCAGCAGCTTTGGCGGACCGAGGTCCTACAATGAGCAGTTCTTC	TRBJ2-1	-	-	TRBV11-2
CASGTTGASFGNQPQHF	TGTGCCAGCGGAACCACAGGTGCAAGTTTCGGCAATCAGCCCCAGCATTTT	TRBJ1-5	-	-	TRBV2
CASSATGQETQYF	TGCGCCAGCAGTGCGACAGGCCAAGAGACCCAGTACTTC	TRBJ2-5	-	-	TRBV10-1
CASSLASGSTDTQYF	TGTGCCAGCAGCTTAGCAAGCGGGAGCACAGATACGCAGTATTTT	TRBJ2-3	-	-	TRBV7-3
CASSALPGTSYEQYF	TGTGCCAGCAGCGCACTTCCGGGCACGAGCTACGAGCAGTACTTC	TRBJ2-7	-	-	TRBV9
CASSPYSNQPQHF	TGTGCCAGCAGTCCCTATAGCAATCAGCCCCAGCATTTT	TRBJ1-5	-	-	TRBV27
CASSRMDTNQPQHF	TGTGCCAGCAGCCGTATGGACACCAATCAGCCCCAGCATTTT	TRBJ1-5	-	-	TRBV7-9
CASGFDGNSGNTIYF	TGTGCCAGCGGCTTCGACGGAAACTCTGGAAACACCATATATTTT	TRBJ1-3	-	-	TRBV11-2
CAWTDRYTEAFF	TGTGCCTGGACTGACCGGTACACTGAAGCTTTCTTT	TRBJ1-1	-	-	TRBV30
CASSFSGNYGYTF	TGTGCCAGCAGTTTCTCGGGAAACTATGGCTACACCTTC	TRBJ1-2	-	-	TRBV6-5
CAWSVLNTEAFF	TGTGCCTGGAGTGTACTGAACACTGAAGCTTTCTTT	TRBJ1-1	-	-	TRBV30